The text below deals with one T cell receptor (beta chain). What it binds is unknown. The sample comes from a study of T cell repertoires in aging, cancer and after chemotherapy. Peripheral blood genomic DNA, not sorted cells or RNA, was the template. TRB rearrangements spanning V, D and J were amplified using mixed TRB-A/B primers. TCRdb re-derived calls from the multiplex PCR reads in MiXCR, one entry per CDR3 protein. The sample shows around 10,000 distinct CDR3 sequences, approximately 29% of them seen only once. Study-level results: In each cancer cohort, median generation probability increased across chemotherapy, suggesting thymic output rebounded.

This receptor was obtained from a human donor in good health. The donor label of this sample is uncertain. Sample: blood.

CDR3 loop: CSAGGTEAFF. CDR3 nucleotides: TGCAGCGCTGGGGGAACTGAAGCTTTCTTT. This rearrangement joins TRBV29-1 to TRBJ1-1; tentatively, D is TRBD1 (5 bases). Deletions cut 7 bases from V and 5 bases from J, with 8 bases between. From germline, CDR1 is SQVTM and CDR2 ANQGSEA. This CDR3 has 10 residues.